Reported below is one T cell receptor (beta chain). The specificity of this receptor is unknown. Per-base qualities were not stored, and no clone one base away is much larger. Looking up the germline V gene yields CDR1 ENHRY and CDR2 SYGVKD. From cysteine to phenylalanine, the CDR3 is 14 amino acids long. Kept here is only the CDR3 DNA, which spans 42 bases and is read in frame from base 1. V ends up 10 bases short and J 6 bases short, with an unmatched junction base count of 15. Using the deep immunoSEQ assay, multiplex PCR amplified TCR CDR3 regions from genomic DNA. For each cell subset, the extracted genomic DNA was distributed evenly across all wells of several immunoSEQ 96-well plates, and each plate served as one replicate. For sorted subsets, approximately 0.2 ug of genomic DNA, equivalent to 25,000 to 35,000 T cell genomes, went into each replicate PCR. Purified libraries were measured with a Qubit 3.0 fluorometer, size-checked on a Bioanalyzer 2100, and measured again with the KAPA Library Quantification kit. A separate single-read 150-cycle Illumina NextSeq 550 flow cell was used to sequence each immunoSEQ 96-well plate. As for how the authors treated the data: Because only junctional sequences without quality scores were contained in the immunoSEQ output, filtering matching that applied to full-length reads could not be performed. Sequences were annotated with PyIR, a Python wrapper for IgBLAST v1.9, and V/J genes and CDR3 were assigned using IMGT germline references. Reads were filtered out if the reads had weak V/J assignments (E-value above 1e-6), no CDR3, stop codons, out-of-frame junctions, or ambiguous translated residues. A V3J clonotype was defined by an identical inferred V gene, J gene, and CDR3 amino acid sequence. Percentage overlap between repertoires was computed as shared unique clonotypes divided by the size of the smaller repertoire. Repertoire richness was assessed with RTK rarefaction, the Chao1 estimator, and Recon v2.1 estimates of unobserved clonotypes. For all TCRbeta clonotypes obtained by the gDNA method from a handful of donors, generation probabilities were computed with OLGA. TCRdb's version of the immuneACCESS table is confined to in-frame rearrangements and falls short of the full clone set. An unresolved V gene accounts for under half of the shortfall where checked; the remainder is of unknown origin. V, J and clone size were drawn from that table, and D and trimming were deduced from the DNA. In this sample the table shows more than 1,200,000 clones, approximately 98.5% of which occur a single time. 0.36% of the sample rests with the top ten.

This sample is drawn from a study of shared clonotypes between healthy human individuals (dated by TCRdb to 2020 to 2021). General notes on the study: The cohort comprised two women and three men aged 18 to 49 years. For each donor, CD4 naive and CD4 memory were each given three plates, CD8 naive was given two plates, and CD8 memory was given one plate. To estimate repertoire size and how much clonotypes are shared between individuals, the study performed deep sequencing of blood TCR repertoires from a handful of healthy adults. Different laboratories and diverse techniques were used to prepare libraries and sequence TCR repertoires, to increase sequencing depth and limit assay-specific biases. Between about 0.94 and 8.9 billion PBMCs per donor were obtained by leukapheresis. Points the paper makes about the study in general: Sampling was limited to blood, and TCR repertoires in tissue likely differ from TCR repertoires in blood. The genetic and exposure-history diversity represented was limited by the small number of donors. Compared with non-shared clonotypes, clonotypes shared by all four sorted-subset donors had higher generation probabilities. Sharing across a handful of donors was observed for about 5% of naive CD4, 3.5% of naive CD8, around 2.5% of memory CD4, and roughly 0.4% of memory CD8 clonotypes. Based on pairwise subsampling, the degree of clonotype sharing among donors was expected to be affected by sequencing depth. Even with the large sequencing depth, rarefaction of the sorted-subset datasets indicated that sequencing was incomplete. Naive subsets generally had larger estimated clonotype richness than memory subsets.

Healthy HIV-negative adults with no recently reported acute infections or vaccinations were included as donors. Every donor was a Caucasian adult residing in Nashville, Tennessee, USA. CD4+ T cells were enriched by magnetic negative selection, after which naive cells were positively selected on CD45RA and the negative fraction was taken as the memory subset. Blood was obtained by leukapheresis, after which PBMCs were separated by Ficoll-Histopaque density gradient centrifugation and cryopreserved in liquid nitrogen vapor phase. Purity and quantity of every magnetically sorted T cell population were checked by analytical flow cytometry. Each sorted fraction had its genomic DNA isolated and then quantified by UV absorbance on a Nanodrop 2000c.

The receptor comes from a man younger than 45 in good health. Recombination connected TRBV10-3 to TRBJ2-7; TRBD2 lines up with 7 middle nucleotides. The sample taken for sequencing was naive CD4+ T cells sorted from blood. The sample's cell subset or site, from its label and the paper: CD45RA+ positively selected. The DNA sequence follows: TGTGCCACCGCTCAGGGCGGGAGAGGAGGCGAGCAGTACTTC. Its translation is CATAQGGRGGEQYF.